A selection of T cell receptor beta chains follows, all from one sample in a study of blood T cell repertoires in COVID-19. Assay used: immunoSEQ multiplex PCR; TCRdb lists only in-frame clones, some missing. Seen here are 190,000 or so clones, over 75% observed once, and the top ten hold roughly 2.6%. The sequenced sample consisted of peripheral blood. The receptors stem from a man in his forties with active or convalescent COVID-19. Both conserved end residues are part of each CDR3. The order of the fields is D gene, J gene, clone size, V gene, CDR3 DNA, CDR3 protein. The D gene is left open where the match is weak. For some rows the clone size is stated as once, few or many, or as a class when expanded; others skip it.

D gene: -
J gene: TRBJ1-2
clone size: -
V gene: TRBV28
CDR3 DNA: TGTGCCAGCAGTTTAGGACAGATGTATGGCTACACCTTC
CDR3 protein: CASSLGQMYGYTF

D gene: -
J gene: TRBJ2-7
clone size: -
V gene: TRBV2
CDR3 DNA: TGTGCCAGCAGTGGCAGGAGGCACTCCTACGAGCAGTACTTC
CDR3 protein: CASSGRRHSYEQYF

D gene: -
J gene: TRBJ1-5
clone size: -
V gene: TRBV30
CDR3 DNA: TGTGCCTGGAGCTTACCCGGGACTGGCAATCAGCCCCAGCATTTT
CDR3 protein: CAWSLPGTGNQPQHF

D gene: TRBD2
J gene: TRBJ2-5
clone size: -
V gene: TRBV28
CDR3 DNA: TGTGCCACCAGGGAACTAGCGGGGGTCTCGTACCAAGAGACCCAGTACTTC
CDR3 protein: CATRELAGVSYQETQYF

D gene: TRBD1
J gene: TRBJ1-5
clone size: -
V gene: TRBV5-6
CDR3 DNA: TGTGCCAGCAGCTTGCCGACAGGGCCCAACAATCAGCCCCAGCATTTT
CDR3 protein: CASSLPTGPNNQPQHF

D gene: -
J gene: TRBJ1-2
clone size: -
V gene: TRBV3-1/TRBV3-2
CDR3 DNA: TGTGCCAGCAGCCACCGAGCTTCCGACAGGCTCGGCGGCTACACCTTC
CDR3 protein: CASSHRASDRLGGYTF

D gene: -
J gene: TRBJ1-3
clone size: -
V gene: TRBV30
CDR3 DNA: TGTGCCTGGGGAAGGGACATCTCTGGAAACACCATATATTTT
CDR3 protein: CAWGRDISGNTIYF

D gene: -
J gene: TRBJ1-5
clone size: -
V gene: TRBV30
CDR3 DNA: TGTGCCTGGAGTGGACAGAGCAATCAGCCCCAGCATTTT
CDR3 protein: CAWSGQSNQPQHF

D gene: TRBD2
J gene: TRBJ2-1
clone size: -
V gene: TRBV5-6
CDR3 DNA: TGTGCCAGCAGCTTGCGTGGACTAGCGGGGGTTGAGCAGTTCTTC
CDR3 protein: CASSLRGLAGVEQFF

D gene: TRBD1
J gene: TRBJ1-2
clone size: -
V gene: TRBV4-1
CDR3 DNA: TGCGCCAGCAGCCAAGAGGACAGGGTAGAATACTATGGCTACACCTTC
CDR3 protein: CASSQEDRVEYYGYTF

D gene: -
J gene: TRBJ2-1
clone size: -
V gene: TRBV6-5
CDR3 DNA: TGTGCCAGCAGTTACTCGACTCAAACTAGGGTGTTCTTC
CDR3 protein: CASSYSTQTRVFF

D gene: -
J gene: TRBJ1-4
clone size: -
V gene: TRBV20-1
CDR3 DNA: TGCAGTGCTAGTCGTCAGGCCACAACTAATGAAAAACTGTTTTTT
CDR3 protein: CSASRQATTNEKLFF

D gene: TRBD1
J gene: TRBJ1-1
clone size: -
V gene: TRBV7-8
CDR3 DNA: TGTGCCAGCAGCCTGACCGGACAGGGGCTGATTGAAGCTTTCTTT
CDR3 protein: CASSLTGQGLIEAFF

D gene: -
J gene: TRBJ1-2
clone size: once
V gene: TRBV2
CDR3 DNA: TGTGCCAGCAGTCCGGGACAACAAATCTATGGCTACACCTTC
CDR3 protein: CASSPGQQIYGYTF

D gene: TRBD1
J gene: TRBJ1-6
clone size: -
V gene: TRBV6-5
CDR3 DNA: TGTGCCAGCGGCGACAGGGCGGATAATTCACCCCTCCACTTT
CDR3 protein: CASGDRADNSPLHF

D gene: -
J gene: TRBJ1-5
clone size: once
V gene: TRBV6-5
CDR3 DNA: TGTGCCAGCAGCCGTAGCCAGGGGCAGCCCCAGCATTTT
CDR3 protein: CASSRSQGQPQHF

D gene: -
J gene: TRBJ1-3
clone size: few
V gene: TRBV10-3
CDR3 DNA: TGTGCCATCAGTGCGATCGAGAAGTCTGGAAACACCATATATTTT
CDR3 protein: CAISAIEKSGNTIYF

D gene: TRBD1
J gene: TRBJ1-1
clone size: -
V gene: TRBV19
CDR3 DNA: TGTGCCAGTAGTATAGCCCGGGACAGGGGTCGATCTGAAGCTTTCTTT
CDR3 protein: CASSIARDRGRSEAFF

D gene: TRBD2
J gene: TRBJ2-1
clone size: once
V gene: TRBV3-1/TRBV3-2
CDR3 DNA: TGTGCCAGCAGCCAACCTGCTCCGGGGGGGCGCAACAATGAGCAGTTCTTC
CDR3 protein: CASSQPAPGGRNNEQFF

D gene: TRBD1
J gene: TRBJ2-3
clone size: -
V gene: TRBV11-1
CDR3 DNA: TGTGCCAGCAGCTCGGGACAGGGAGAGACAGATACGCAGTATTTT
CDR3 protein: CASSSGQGETDTQYF

D gene: -
J gene: TRBJ1-1
clone size: -
V gene: TRBV6-5
CDR3 DNA: TGTGCCAGCAGTTACACACCCGGGGGTGGTTTAGCTTTCTTT
CDR3 protein: CASSYTPGGGLAFF

D gene: TRBD2
J gene: TRBJ2-3
clone size: -
V gene: TRBV28
CDR3 DNA: TGTGCCAGCAGTTTTGGGCTAGCGGGGACAGATACGCAGTATTTT
CDR3 protein: CASSFGLAGTDTQYF

D gene: -
J gene: TRBJ2-3
clone size: -
V gene: TRBV11-3
CDR3 DNA: TGTGCCAGCAGCTTTAGTTACACAGATACGCAGTATTTT
CDR3 protein: CASSFSYTDTQYF

D gene: -
J gene: TRBJ1-2
clone size: -
V gene: TRBV30
CDR3 DNA: TGTGCCTGGCGCTTGGCCTCCTACACCTTC
CDR3 protein: CAWRLASYTF

D gene: -
J gene: TRBJ1-1
clone size: -
V gene: TRBV15
CDR3 DNA: TGTGCCACCAGCAGAGCTACTAGGGGGATGAACACTGAAGCTTTCTTT
CDR3 protein: CATSRATRGMNTEAFF

D gene: -
J gene: TRBJ2-6
clone size: once
V gene: TRBV20-1
CDR3 DNA: TGCAGTGCTAGTTCTTCCGGGGCCAACGTCCTGACTTTC
CDR3 protein: CSASSSGANVLTF

D gene: -
J gene: TRBJ1-2
clone size: -
V gene: TRBV3-1/TRBV3-2
CDR3 DNA: TGTGCCAGCAGGGGTCTCGGGGCAGGGGTCGGCTACACCTTC
CDR3 protein: CASRGLGAGVGYTF

D gene: TRBD1
J gene: TRBJ1-1
clone size: -
V gene: TRBV6-5
CDR3 DNA: TGTGCCAGCAGTCCCAGGGACAGATCTCCTGAAGCTTTCTTT
CDR3 protein: CASSPRDRSPEAFF

D gene: TRBD2
J gene: TRBJ2-2
clone size: -
V gene: TRBV5-6
CDR3 DNA: TGTGCCAGCAGCTCTCGTGGGTCTAGCGGGGGTTATGACGGGGAGCTGTTTTTT
CDR3 protein: CASSSRGSSGGYDGELFF

D gene: TRBD1
J gene: TRBJ2-5
clone size: -
V gene: TRBV11-3
CDR3 DNA: TGTGCCACTTCAACAGGGGTTCGGGAGACCCAGTACTTC
CDR3 protein: CATSTGVRETQYF

D gene: -
J gene: TRBJ2-6
clone size: -
V gene: TRBV4-1
CDR3 DNA: TGCGCCAGCAGCCACTCTCTTGGGACACAGAGCTCTGGGGCCAACGTCCTGACTTTC
CDR3 protein: CASSHSLGTQSSGANVLTF

D gene: TRBD1
J gene: TRBJ1-4
clone size: -
V gene: TRBV3-1/TRBV3-2
CDR3 DNA: TGTGCCGCATCCCCTTCAGGGGGGCAAGGTGAAAAACTGTTTTTT
CDR3 protein: CAASPSGGQGEKLFF

D gene: TRBD1
J gene: TRBJ2-2
clone size: few
V gene: TRBV10-2
CDR3 DNA: TGCGCCAGCAGCAGCCCACAGGGGGAGGCCGGGGAGCTGTTTTTT
CDR3 protein: CASSSPQGEAGELFF

D gene: -
J gene: TRBJ1-6
clone size: -
V gene: TRBV27
CDR3 DNA: TGTGCCAGCAGTTTACGGGGTAATAATTCACCCCTCCACTTT
CDR3 protein: CASSLRGNNSPLHF

D gene: -
J gene: TRBJ1-3
clone size: -
V gene: TRBV5-1
CDR3 DNA: TGCGCCAGCAGCTTGGTACCGACAGGTATCTCTGGAAACACCATATATTTT
CDR3 protein: CASSLVPTGISGNTIYF